Sequencing of this T cell receptor (beta chain) was carried out in a study of cytomegalovirus exposure and HLA in healthy donors. General study points: Accounts indicate the classifier identified cytomegalovirus status with strong specificity and sensitivity. In a later analysis, parvovirus B19, influenza, CMV and Epstein-Barr virus appeared linked to several top co-occurrence clusters. The authors later found TCR association rates varying by HLA locus, with DRB1 most and HLA-C fewest.

Turning to this clone: The antigen is undetermined.

Nominally healthy donors provided the samples, though records likely missed some immune exposures. The length of the CDR3 is 16 residues. V was clipped by 1 base and J by 7 bases; unmatched bases: 9. Germline V lookup: CDR1 SGHVS, CDR2 FNYEAQ. It was with 60 Vbeta and 13 Jbeta primers that the PCR ran. TCRdb keeps only in-frame clones here, not all; method: immunoSEQ multiplex PCR. The sample holds 150,000 to 200,000 clones, roughly 82% seen once. V gene TRBV7-6 combines with J gene TRBJ1-5, with TRBD1 matching over 8 bases. Material: PBMCs. This receptor was obtained from a woman aged 25 to 45 in good health and CMV-seronegative. The CDR3 nucleotides are TGTGCCAGCAGCTTAGAACCAGACAGGGGTGGCCAGCCCCAGCATTTT. This gives the protein CASSLEPDRGGQPQHF.